This T cell receptor (beta chain) was captured by sequencing in a study of cytomegalovirus exposure and HLA in healthy donors. Study in general: Across 350 to 400 genotyped donors, roughly 85% landed in the Caucasian-associated ancestry cluster. The study, taken as a whole, reports: Near-uniform donor sequencing depth was presumed by presence/absence analyses. In vitro testing confirmed a few CMV-associated chains as specific for CMV antigens. The listing of 150 to 200 TCR beta chains classed them as cytomegalovirus-associated.

This clone was seen only a few times. Its antigen is unidentified. 60 Vbeta and 13 Jbeta primers were used in PCR. Here immunoSEQ multiplex PCR was the method, and the copy in TCRdb shows in-frame clones only, minus some. The repertoire holds about 140,000 clones, approximately 80% seen once, with approximately 8.8% in the top ten. With V trimmed by 3 bases and J by 3 bases, 4 bases remained unmatched. The CDR3 spans 14 residues. Germline loops: CDR1 SEHNR, CDR2 FQNEAQ (reference sequence). The TCR originated in a woman between 50 and 59 years old in good health and CMV-seropositive. The chain carries TRBV7-9 and TRBJ2-7, with 8 bases aligning to TRBD2. The specimen was PBMCs. The CDR3 DNA is TGTGCCAGCAGCTTTAGCGGGGTGATCTACGAGCAGTACTTC. Its protein product is CASSFSGVIYEQYF.